The text below deals with one T cell receptor beta chain. The antigen it binds to is not known. The input lacks base qualities; no much larger clone sits a single base away. Collaborating institutions collected whole blood in K2EDTA tubes following their own protocols. For TCRbeta analysis, collaborators shipped samples as frozen whole blood, isolated PBMCs, or DNA extracted from either of those sample types. TCRbeta CDR3 regions were amplified from genomic DNA using the immunoSEQ Assay, a bias-controlled multiplex PCR. In the original analysis: Nucleated cell counts per sample were estimated from amplification of reference gene primers within the assay. Sequence reads were collapsed and filtered to measure the absolute abundance of every unique TCRbeta CDR3 rearrangement. Productive Simpson clonality was computed per sample as the square root of Simpson's diversity index over productive rearrangements. The clones in this table, taken by TCRdb from immuneACCESS, are in-frame only. Not every clone is retained; where verified, under half of the shortfall comes from an unresolved V gene, and the cause of the rest is unknown. V and J calls and clone size follow that table, whereas D and trimming were derived from the DNA. The sample table records 60,000 to 90,000 clones; 90% of these occur just once. The top ten hold around 0.77% of the sample.

The sample belongs to a study of blood T cell repertoires in COVID-19 (dated by TCRdb to the early 2020s). General notes on the study: Samples covering the acute and convalescent phases of COVID-19 were provided by collaborators in the United States, Italy and Spain. Samples were obtained from the ongoing ImmuneRACE study (first 160 participants) and from approximately 1,200 subjects provided by 6 global collaborators. Where available, HLA class I and class II types were taken from metadata supplied by the sample provider and were not determined by assay-based typing. The repertoires were released in a freely available public database intended as a resource for research on the immune response to SARS-CoV-2. Deeply sampled blood TCRbeta repertoires from subjects exposed to, actively infected with, or recovered from COVID-19 were included in the dataset. The prospective study material was composed of cDNA or gDNA derived from T cells, B-cell-depleted T cells, or PBMCs. Sample metadata almost always included a de-identified subject ID, COVID-19 status, age in years and sex. Results and caveats for the whole study, not just this receptor: The amount of clinical and demographic metadata varied by source and participant and was provided uncurated.

Reading from cysteine to phenylalanine, the CDR3 counts 12 amino acids. Only CDR3 DNA is held: 36 bases, read in frame from base 1. The CDR1 and CDR2 encoded by the germline V gene are KGHSH and LQKENI. Trimming takes 3 bases from V and 2 bases from J, and the germline ends sit 3 bases apart. The receptor's source is a woman over 75 with acute or convalescent COVID-19. Recombination joined TRBV18 with TRBJ2-3, with the D gene not confidently named. The sequenced material came from peripheral blood. The CDR3 loop reads CASSPATDTQYF. The bases are TGTGCCAGCTCACCGGCCACAGATACGCAGTATTTT. With the rest looked up from the reference TRBV18 and TRBJ2-3 genes rather than sequenced, the full variable domain is NAGVMQNPRHLVRRRGQEARLRCSPMKGHSHVYWYRQLPEEGLKFMVYLQKENIIDESGMPKERFSAEFPKEGPSILRIQQVVRGDSAAYFCASSPATDTQYFGPGTRLTVL.